Listed below are T cell receptor beta chains from one sample, sequenced in a study of tumor-infiltrating lymphocytes in primary liver carcinoma. From the multiplex PCR reads, TCRdb called clonotypes with MiXCR, one entry per CDR3 protein. This sample yields approximately 330,000 distinct CDR3 sequences, of which less than 65% are seen a single time; approximately 5.9% belongs to the top ten. Sequenced: peripheral blood. These TCRs come from a middle-aged man with primary liver carcinoma and hepatitis B virus infection. The CDR3 runs from the conserved cysteine through the conserved F or W. The D gene is left open where the match is weak. Size is omitted from some rows. Given values are once, few, many or a class for expanded clones.

>TRBJ2-1|.|TRBV29-1|.
TGCAGCGGAACAGGACTCCGGACTAATGAGCAGTTCTTC
CSGTGLRTNEQFF
>TRBJ1-6|.|TRBV4-3|.
TGTGCCAGCAGCCCGACCCTATTCTCTCCACCCCTCCACTTT
CASSPTLFSPPLHF
>TRBJ2-1|.|TRBV7-9|.
TGTGCCAGCAGCTTAATCCCCAAAGTTGAGCAGTTCTTC
CASSLIPKVEQFF
>TRBJ2-1|.|TRBV6-2/TRBV6-3|.
TGTGCCAGCAGGTCCGGACGGGGAGCAAGGGGTGAGCAGTTATTC
CASRSGRGARGEQLF
>TRBJ2-5|many|TRBV4-2|.
TGTGCCAGCAGCCAAGTTTCCGGGGTTGAGGGAGAGACCCAGTACTTC
CASSQVSGVEGETQYF
>TRBJ2-7|.|TRBV11-2|TRBD1
TGTGACAGCAACCCGGGGACAGATCTCTACGAGCAGTACTTC
CDSNPGTDLYEQYF
>TRBJ2-1|.|TRBV11-2|TRBD2
TGTGCCAGCAGCTTAGATTACGGGAGCTGGCTAGCGGAAGGGATCTACAATGAGCAGTTCTTC
CASSLDYGSWLAEGIYNEQFF
>TRBJ2-7|.|TRBV6-6|TRBD1
TGTGCCAGCTCCCTTTCCGGGACAGGGGCCTACAAGCAGTACTTC
CASSLSGTGAYKQYF
>TRBJ1-4|.|TRBV4-2|.
TGTGCCAACAGCCAAGTTGTCCTAAGCGGCGCAACTAATGAAAAACTGTTTTTT
CANSQVVLSGATNEKLFF
>TRBJ2-2|many|TRBV4-1|TRBD2
TGCGCCAGCAGCCTTGTCTTGCGCGGGAGGGTGGGGGAATCCGACACCGGGGAGCTGTTTTTT
CASSLVLRGRVGESDTGELFF
>TRBJ2-3|few|TRBV30|TRBD2
TGTGCCTGGAGTTCTTCGGCGGGAGGGTCAGATACGCAGTATTTT
CAWSSSAGGSDTQYF
>TRBJ2-6|.|TRBV28|.
TGTGCCAGCATAGAGGGTTCTGGGGCCAACGTCCTGACTTTC
CASIEGSGANVLTF
>TRBJ1-2|few|TRBV6-6|.
TGTGCCAGCAAACCCACAGGGTTGGCTAACTATGGCTACACCTTC
CASKPTGLANYGYTF
>TRBJ2-3|.|TRBV4-2|TRBD1
TGTGCCAGCAGCCGAGACAGGGGCCCCCCAGATACGCGGTATTTT
CASSRDRGPPDTRYF
>TRBJ2-1|.|TRBV11-1|.
TGTGCCAACACCACAAGGGGGGGCGGGAGCAATGAGCGGTTCTTC
CANTTRGGGSNERFF
>TRBJ2-5|.|TRBV11-2|TRBD2
TGTGCCTGCAGCTTTTGCCTAGCGGATACCCAGTACTTC
CACSFCLADTQYF
>TRBJ2-7|many|TRBV6-6|.
TGTGCCAGCACCCTCAGGGAAGATTCCTACGAGCAGTACTTC
CASTLREDSYEQYF